Included here is one T cell receptor (beta chain) sequence, with context. The data stem from a study of blood T cell repertoires in COVID-19. Study information: Material from acute and convalescent COVID-19 was sourced from the United States, Italy and Spain. Nucleic acid was either cDNA or gDNA, and it came from T cells, B-cell-depleted T cells, or PBMCs.

In the original processing: Estimation of nucleated cell counts was performed using reference gene primer amplification. Assay used: immunoSEQ multiplex PCR; TCRdb lists only in-frame clones, some missing. The V and J calls and clone size were taken over from that table, and D and trimming were inferred from the DNA. Here the sample spans 140,000 or so clones, approximately 88% being singletons. The specimen sequenced was peripheral blood. This TCR was sampled from a man aged 60 to 69 with active or convalescent COVID-19.

The CDR3 DNA follows: TGTGCCAGCAGGAGGCTCAAACTCCGGCGAACCACTTACAATGAGCAGTTCTTC. Its translation is CASRRLKLRRTTYNEQFF. This chain connects TRBV28 to TRBJ2-1, with D unresolved. The CDR3 loop spans 18 amino acids. Trimming took off 6 bases at V and 4 bases at J, with 25 bases between the two ends. The germline gives CDR1 MDHEN, CDR2 SYDVKM. Based on the CDR3 plus reference TRBV28 and TRBJ2-1, the full variable domain is DVKVTQSSRYLVKRTGEKVFLECVQDMDHENMFWYRQDPGLGLRLIYFSYDVKMKEKGDIPEGYSVSREKKERFSLILESASTNQTSMYLCASRRLKLRRTTYNEQFFGPGTRLTVL.